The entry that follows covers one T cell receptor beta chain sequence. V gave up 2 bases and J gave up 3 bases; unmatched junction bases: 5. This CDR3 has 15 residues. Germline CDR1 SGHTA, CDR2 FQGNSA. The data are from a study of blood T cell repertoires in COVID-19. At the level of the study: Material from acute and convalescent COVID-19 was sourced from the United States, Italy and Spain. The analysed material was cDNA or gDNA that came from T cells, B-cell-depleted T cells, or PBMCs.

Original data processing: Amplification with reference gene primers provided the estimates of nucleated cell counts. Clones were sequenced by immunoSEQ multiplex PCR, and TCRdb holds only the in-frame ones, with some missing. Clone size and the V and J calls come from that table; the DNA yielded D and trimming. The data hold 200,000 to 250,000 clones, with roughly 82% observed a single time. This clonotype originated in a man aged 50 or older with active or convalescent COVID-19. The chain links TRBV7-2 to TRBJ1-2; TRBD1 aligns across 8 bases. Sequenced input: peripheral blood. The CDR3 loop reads CASSLMQGADYGYTF. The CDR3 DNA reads TGTGCCAGCAGCTTAATGCAGGGGGCGGACTATGGCTACACCTTC.